This TCR beta chain was identified in a study of blood T cell repertoires in COVID-19. With V trimmed by 0 bases and J by 6 bases, 9 bases remained unmatched. Germline CDR1 SGHTA, CDR2 FQGTGA. The CDR3 covers 17 residues. The method was immunoSEQ multiplex PCR; TCRdb's version includes in-frame clones alone and lacks a portion of them. This table has some 150,000 clones, about four fifths appearing once. The sequence was obtained from a woman aged 55-70 years with acute or convalescent COVID-19. The chain combines TRBV7-3 with TRBJ2-2; 8 bases match TRBD1. The sample taken for sequencing was peripheral blood. CDR3 nucleotides: TGTGCCAGCAGCTTAACGAGCGGACAGGGAAATCCCGGGGAGCTGTTTTTT. Protein sequence: CASSLTSGQGNPGELFF. Variable domain in full (rest from reference TRBV7-3 and TRBJ2-2): GAGVSQTPSNKVTEKGKYVELRCDPISGHTALYWYRQSLGQGPEFLIYFQGTGAADDSGLPNDRFFAVRPEGSVSTLKIQRTERGDSAVYLCASSLTSGQGNPGELFFGEGSRLTVL.